This TCR beta chain derives from a study of shared clonotypes between healthy human individuals. About this clone: Its antigen is currently unknown.

Adult donors, all healthy and HIV-negative, had no recent acute infections or vaccinations. Study findings and constraints: Naive subsets generally exceeded memory subsets in estimated richness. Lower generation probabilities were found for non-shared clonotypes than for those shared by all four donors. About 5% of naive CD4 clonotypes were shared across several donors.

Trimming at V came to 10 bases and at J to 5 bases, leaving 5 bases not matched to a gene. Germline V lookup: CDR1 LNHDA, CDR2 SQIVND (reference sequence). The CDR3 covers 14 residues. This table comes from immunoSEQ multiplex PCR, and its TCRdb copy is limited to in-frame clones, with some not included. The sample lists approximately 1,000,000 clones; around 78% were seen once. The V call is TRBV19, the J call TRBJ2-1; 13 bases agree with TRBD2. The TCR comes from a man younger than 35 in good health. Some clones in this sample may be carry-over from other donors' samples. Source material: memory CD4+ T cells from PBMCs. Subset specified: CD45RA-negative fraction. The CDR3 nucleotides read TGTGCCACCGAGACTAGCGGGGGGCACAATGAGCAGTTCTTC. Its protein product is CATETSGGHNEQFF.